The T cell receptor (beta chain) described here comes from a study of CD8 T cells in ankylosing spondylitis. Study-wide points: Reports of some motif variants in reactive arthritis synovial fluid and blood predate this one. Clones linked to the disease showed a CD8+ phenotype. They occurred at relatively low frequencies in peripheral blood. In ankylosing spondylitis patients, matched synovial fluid reportedly showed significant enrichment of disease-linked clones. Seemingly characteristic of ankylosing spondylitis blood was a TCR beta motif consisting of several highly homologous variants.

MiXCR, run by TCRdb on the 5' RACE reads, gives a single entry per CDR3 protein. The sample contains 200,000 to 300,000 distinct CDR3 sequences, more than 20% of which appear only once. A note on this clonotype: The target antigen is unknown.

The sequenced material came from blood, either unsorted or a sorted T cell fraction (not recorded which). The receptor's source is a male donor with ankylosing spondylitis or in good health (not recorded which).

CDR3 sequence: CSARTGPGELFF. The CDR3 region has the DNA TGCAGTGCTCGGACAGGGCCCGGGGAGCTGTTTTTT. V is TRBV20-1 and J is TRBJ2-2; 8 positions match TRBD1. The ends lost 5 bases at V and 6 bases at J; junction bases unmatched: 2. The CDR3 is made up of 12 amino acids. The germline V gene encodes CDR1 DFQATT and CDR2 SNEGSKA (reference sequence).